Listed here are 3 T cell receptor beta chains from one sample, sequenced in a study of blood T cell repertoires in COVID-19. The table came from immunoSEQ multiplex PCR; TCRdb's copy has only in-frame clones and leaves some out. This table holds around 230,000 clones, approximately 82% found once. Sequences were obtained from peripheral blood. Receptor source: a woman between 70 and 85 years old with active or convalescent COVID-19.

The rearrangement uses TRBV28 and TRBJ2-6; D unresolved. This CDR3 comprises 17 residues. Germline CDR1 is MDHEN and CDR2 is SYDVKM. V gave up 6 bases and J gave up 0 bases, with 15 bases separating them. CDR3: CASSPPSAYSGANVLTF. The DNA of the CDR3 is TGTGCCAGCAGCCCCCCCAGTGCTTACTCTGGGGCCAACGTCCTGACTTTC.

This clone was counted between two and nine times. Additional DNA sequences in this sample encode the identical CDR3. J is TRBJ1-5 and V is TRBV19; 10 nucleotides match TRBD1. The V segment lost 4 bases and the J segment 2 bases; nucleotides outside the gene matches: 5. The germline gives CDR1 LNHDA, CDR2 SQIVND (reference sequence). The CDR3 loop spans 16 amino acids. CDR3 protein: CASSTTGGAGNQPQHF. The CDR3 region has the DNA TGTGCCAGTAGTACGACAGGGGGCGCCGGCAATCAGCCCCAGCATTTT.

This CDR3 is CASSYGQGIEAFF. CDR3 nucleotide sequence: TGTGCCAGCAGTTACGGACAGGGAATTGAAGCTTTCTTT. The rearrangement links TRBV6-5 to TRBJ1-1; 8 positions agree with TRBD1. The V segment lost 2 bases and the J segment 7 bases; nucleotides outside the gene matches: 3. The CDR3 covers 13 residues. Germline values: CDR1 MNHEY, CDR2 SVGAGI.